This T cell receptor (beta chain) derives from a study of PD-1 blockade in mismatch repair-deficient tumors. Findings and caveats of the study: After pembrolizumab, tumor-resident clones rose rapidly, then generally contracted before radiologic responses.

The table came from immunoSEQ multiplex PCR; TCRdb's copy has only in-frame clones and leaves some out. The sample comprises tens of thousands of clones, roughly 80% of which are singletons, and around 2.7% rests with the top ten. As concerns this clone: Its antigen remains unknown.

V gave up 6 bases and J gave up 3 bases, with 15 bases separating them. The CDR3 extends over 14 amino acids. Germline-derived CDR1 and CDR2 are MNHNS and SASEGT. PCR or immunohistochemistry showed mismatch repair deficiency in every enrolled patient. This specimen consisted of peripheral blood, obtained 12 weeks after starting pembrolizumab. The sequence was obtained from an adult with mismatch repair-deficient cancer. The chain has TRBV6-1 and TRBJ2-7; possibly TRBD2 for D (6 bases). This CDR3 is CASSVGLDYYEQYF. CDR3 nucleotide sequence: TGTGCCAGCAGCGTGGGACTGGACTACTACGAGCAGTACTTC.